This T cell receptor beta chain was profiled in a study of cytomegalovirus exposure and HLA in healthy donors. Turning to the study itself: As released early, the data held 80 million to 90 million unique TCRs from HLA-typed donors.

Study observations and caveats: A missense DCLRE1C variant was associated with V- and J-gene trimming of TCR beta chains in a later analysis, and an independent cohort replicated the association.

The CDR3 has 13 amino acids. V shed 7 bases, J shed 1 base, and the junction held 2 bases outside the gene matches. The germline gives CDR1 SNHLY, CDR2 FYNNEI. The PCR employed 60 Vbeta primers together with 13 Jbeta primers. Repertoires were generated with immunoSEQ multiplex PCR, while TCRdb's copy carries only in-frame clones and drops some. This repertoire includes about 87,000 clones. Concerning this clone itself: Antigen unknown.

Sequences were obtained from PBMCs. The chain has TRBV2 and TRBJ2-5; 8 bases line up with TRBD1. The sequence was collected from a man aged 50 to 60 in good health and CMV-seropositive. The CDR3 DNA is TGTGCCAGCAAGGGACAGGTCCAAGAGACCCAGTACTTC. Protein product: CASKGQVQETQYF.